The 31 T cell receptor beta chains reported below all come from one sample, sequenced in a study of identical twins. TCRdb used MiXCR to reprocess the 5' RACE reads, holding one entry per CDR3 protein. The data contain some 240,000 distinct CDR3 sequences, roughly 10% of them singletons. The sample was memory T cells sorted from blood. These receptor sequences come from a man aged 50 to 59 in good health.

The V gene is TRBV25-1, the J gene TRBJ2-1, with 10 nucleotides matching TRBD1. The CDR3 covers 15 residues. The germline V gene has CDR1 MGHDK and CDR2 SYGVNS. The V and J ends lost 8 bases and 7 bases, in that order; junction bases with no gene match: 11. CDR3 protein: CASGKGQGLWNEQFF. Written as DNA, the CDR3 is TGTGCCAGCGGCAAGGGACAGGGGTTGTGGAATGAGCAGTTCTTC.

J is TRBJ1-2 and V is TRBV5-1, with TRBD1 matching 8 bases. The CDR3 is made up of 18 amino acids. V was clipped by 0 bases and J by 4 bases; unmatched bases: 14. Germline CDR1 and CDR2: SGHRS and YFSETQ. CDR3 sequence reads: CASSLGTGFAEVGYGYTF. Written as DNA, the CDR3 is TGCGCCAGCAGCTTGGGGACAGGGTTCGCTGAGGTTGGCTATGGCTACACCTTC.

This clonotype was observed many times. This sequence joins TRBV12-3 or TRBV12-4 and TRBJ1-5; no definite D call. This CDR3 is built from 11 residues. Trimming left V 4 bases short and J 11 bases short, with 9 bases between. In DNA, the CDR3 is TGTGCCAGCAGTTGGGGTCGCGCCCAGCATTTT. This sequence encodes CASSWGRAQHF.

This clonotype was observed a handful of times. In nucleotides, the CDR3 is TGCAGTGCCTCTCGCTTGGGGGAAGGAGAGACCCAGTACTTC. Translating gives CSASRLGEGETQYF. V is TRBV20-1 and J is TRBJ2-5, with D perhaps assigned TRBD1 or TRBD2 (5 bases each). The CDR3 covers 14 residues. Trimming removed 6 bases from V and 4 bases from J, with 18 bases in between. Germline values: CDR1 DFQATT, CDR2 SNEGSKA (reference sequence).

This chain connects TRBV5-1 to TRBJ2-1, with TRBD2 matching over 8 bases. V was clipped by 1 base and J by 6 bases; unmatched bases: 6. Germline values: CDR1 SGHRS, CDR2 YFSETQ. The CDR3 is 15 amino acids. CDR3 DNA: TGCGCCAGCAGCTTGCGGGGGGGCCTGAGCAATGAGCAGTTCTTC. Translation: CASSLRGGLSNEQFF.

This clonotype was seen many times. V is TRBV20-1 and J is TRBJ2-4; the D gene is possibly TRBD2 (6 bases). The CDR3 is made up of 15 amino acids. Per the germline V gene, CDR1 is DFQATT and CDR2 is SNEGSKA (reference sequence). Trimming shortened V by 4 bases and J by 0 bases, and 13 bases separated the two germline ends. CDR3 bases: TGCAGTGCTACTAAGCGGGCCGCAGCCAAAAACATTCAGTACTTC. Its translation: CSATKRAAAKNIQYF.

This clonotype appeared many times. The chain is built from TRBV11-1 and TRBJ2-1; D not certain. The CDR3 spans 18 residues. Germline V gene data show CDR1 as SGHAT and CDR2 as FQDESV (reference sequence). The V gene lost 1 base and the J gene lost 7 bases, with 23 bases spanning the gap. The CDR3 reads CASSLDLWLTPGRNEQFF. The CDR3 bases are TGTGCCAGCAGCTTAGATTTGTGGTTAACTCCAGGTCGGAATGAGCAGTTCTTC.

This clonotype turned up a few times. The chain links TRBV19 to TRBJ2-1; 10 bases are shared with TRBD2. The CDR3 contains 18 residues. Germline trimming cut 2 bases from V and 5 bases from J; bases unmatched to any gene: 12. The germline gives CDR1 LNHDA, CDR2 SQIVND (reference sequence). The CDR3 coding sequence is TGTGCCAGTAGTATAAGCGTGGCTAGCGGGGGACTACACAATGAGCAGTTCTTC. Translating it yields CASSISVASGGLHNEQFF. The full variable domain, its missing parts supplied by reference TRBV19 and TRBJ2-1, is DGGITQSPKYLFRKEGQNVTLSCEQNLNHDAMYWYRQDPGQGLRLIYYSQIVNDFQKGDIAEGYSVSREKKESFPLTVTSAQKNPTAFYLCASSISVASGGLHNEQFFGPGTRLTVL.

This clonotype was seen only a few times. The chain's CDR3 is CASSEHREQETQYF. In DNA, the CDR3 is TGTGCCAGCAGTGAGCACAGGGAGCAAGAGACCCAGTACTTC. The chain employs TRBV25-1 and TRBJ2-5; weak D call: TRBD1 (6 bases). Germline V CDR1 and CDR2: MGHDK, SYGVNS. Trimming took 3 bases from V and 2 from J, leaving 10 bases between them. The CDR3 has 14 amino acids.

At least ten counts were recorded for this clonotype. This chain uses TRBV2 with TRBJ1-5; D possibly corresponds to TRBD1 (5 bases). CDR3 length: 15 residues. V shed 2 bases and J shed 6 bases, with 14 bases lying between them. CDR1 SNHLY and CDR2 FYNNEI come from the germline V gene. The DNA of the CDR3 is TGTGCCAGCAGTGAATATTCCCGCACAGGTCAGCCCCAGCATTTT. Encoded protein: CASSEYSRTGQPQHF.

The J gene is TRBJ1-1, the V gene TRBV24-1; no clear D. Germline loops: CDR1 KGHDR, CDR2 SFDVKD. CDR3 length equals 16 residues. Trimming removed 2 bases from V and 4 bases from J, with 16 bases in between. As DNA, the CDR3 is TGTGCCACCAGTGATTCGACGGTTAAATCAGGCACTGAAGCTTTCTTT. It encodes CATSDSTVKSGTEAFF.

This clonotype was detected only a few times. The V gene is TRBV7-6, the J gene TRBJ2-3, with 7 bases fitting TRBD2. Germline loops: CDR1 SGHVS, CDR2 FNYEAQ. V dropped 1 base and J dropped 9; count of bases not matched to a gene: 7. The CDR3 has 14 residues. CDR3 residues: CASSLESSGGTQYF. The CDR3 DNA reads TGTGCCAGCAGCTTAGAGTCTAGCGGAGGAACGCAGTATTTT.

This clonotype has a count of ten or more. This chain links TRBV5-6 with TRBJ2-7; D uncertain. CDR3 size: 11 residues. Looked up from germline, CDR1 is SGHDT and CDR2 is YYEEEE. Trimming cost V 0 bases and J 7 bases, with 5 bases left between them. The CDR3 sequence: CASSLETEQYF. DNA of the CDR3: TGTGCCAGCAGCTTGGAGACAGAGCAGTACTTC.

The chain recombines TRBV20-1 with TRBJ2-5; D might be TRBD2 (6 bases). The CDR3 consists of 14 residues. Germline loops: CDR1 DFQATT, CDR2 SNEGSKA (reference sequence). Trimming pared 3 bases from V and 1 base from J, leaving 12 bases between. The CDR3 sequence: CSARRSSVQETQYF. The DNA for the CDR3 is TGCAGTGCTAGGAGGTCTAGCGTCCAAGAGACCCAGTACTTC.

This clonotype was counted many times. The CDR3 region has the DNA TGCAGTGCCCGGGGTGTAGATACGCAGTATTTT. Translated, it gives CSARGVDTQYF. The chain carries TRBV20-1 and TRBJ2-3; possibly TRBD2 for D (5 bases). The CDR3 consists of 11 residues. The germline V and J ends were trimmed by 6 bases and 5 bases, with 9 bases remaining between them. The V gene's germline CDR1 is DFQATT and CDR2 SNEGSKA (reference sequence).

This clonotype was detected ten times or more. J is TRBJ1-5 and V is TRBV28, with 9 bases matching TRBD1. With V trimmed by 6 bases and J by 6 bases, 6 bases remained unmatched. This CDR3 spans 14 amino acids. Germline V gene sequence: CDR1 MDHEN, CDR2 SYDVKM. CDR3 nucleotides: TGTGCCAGCAGACAGGGACAGGGCGGTCAGCCCCAGCATTTT. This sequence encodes CASRQGQGGQPQHF. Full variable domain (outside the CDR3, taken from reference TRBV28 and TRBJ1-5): DVKVTQSSRYLVKRTGEKVFLECVQDMDHENMFWYRQDPGLGLRLIYFSYDVKMKEKGDIPEGYSVSREKKERFSLILESASTNQTSMYLCASRQGQGGQPQHFGDGTRLSIL.

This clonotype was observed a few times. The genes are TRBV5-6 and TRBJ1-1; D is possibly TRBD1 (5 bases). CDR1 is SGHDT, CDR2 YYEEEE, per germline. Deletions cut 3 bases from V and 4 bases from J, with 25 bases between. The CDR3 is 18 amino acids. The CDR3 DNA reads TGTGCCAGCAGCTCCACGGGACTCCGGATAATAGAAGGCACTGAAGCTTTCTTT. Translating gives CASSSTGLRIIEGTEAFF.

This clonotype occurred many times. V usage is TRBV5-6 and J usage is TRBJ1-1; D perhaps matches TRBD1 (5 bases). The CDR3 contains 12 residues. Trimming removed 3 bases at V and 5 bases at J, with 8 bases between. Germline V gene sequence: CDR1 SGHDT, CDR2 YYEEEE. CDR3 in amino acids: CASSWGGTEAFF. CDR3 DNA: TGTGCCAGCAGCTGGGGGGGTACTGAAGCTTTCTTT.

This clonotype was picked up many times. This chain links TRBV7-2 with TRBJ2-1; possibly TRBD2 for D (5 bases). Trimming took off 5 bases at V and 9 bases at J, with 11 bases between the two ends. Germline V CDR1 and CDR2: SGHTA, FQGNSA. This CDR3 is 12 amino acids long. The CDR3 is CASSTTSIEQFF. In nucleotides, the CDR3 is TGTGCCAGCAGCACAACTAGTATTGAGCAGTTCTTC. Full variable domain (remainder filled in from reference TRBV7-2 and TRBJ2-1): GAGVSQSPSNKVTEKGKDVELRCDPISGHTALYWYRQSLGQGLEFLIYFQGNSAPDKSGLPSDRFSAERTGGSVSTLTIQRTQQEDSAVYLCASSTTSIEQFFGPGTRLTVL.

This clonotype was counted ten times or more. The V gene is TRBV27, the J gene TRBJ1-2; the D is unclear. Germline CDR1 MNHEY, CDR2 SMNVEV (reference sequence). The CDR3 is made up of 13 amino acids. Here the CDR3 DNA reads TGTGTGACCCTGGGCGCGCCACACTATGGCTACACCTTC. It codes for CVTLGAPHYGYTF.

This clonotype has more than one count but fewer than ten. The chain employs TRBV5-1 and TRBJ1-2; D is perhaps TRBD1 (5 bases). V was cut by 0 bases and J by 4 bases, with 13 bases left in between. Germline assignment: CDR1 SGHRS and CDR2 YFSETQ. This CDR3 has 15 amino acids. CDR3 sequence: CASSLDAAGGYGYTF. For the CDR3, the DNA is TGCGCCAGCAGCTTGGACGCGGCTGGGGGCTATGGCTACACCTTC.

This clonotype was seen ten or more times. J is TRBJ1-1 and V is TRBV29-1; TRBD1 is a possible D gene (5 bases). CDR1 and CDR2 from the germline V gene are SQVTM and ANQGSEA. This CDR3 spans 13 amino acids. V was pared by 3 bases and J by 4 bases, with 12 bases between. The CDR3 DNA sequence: TGCAGCGTTGATTGGGGGGTGGGCACTGAAGCTTTCTTT. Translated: CSVDWGVGTEAFF.

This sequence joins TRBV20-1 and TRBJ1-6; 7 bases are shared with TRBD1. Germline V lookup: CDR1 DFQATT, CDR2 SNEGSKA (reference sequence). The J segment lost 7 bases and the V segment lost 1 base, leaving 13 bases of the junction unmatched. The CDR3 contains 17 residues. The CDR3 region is CSARGDRAPLRNSPLHF. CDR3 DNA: TGCAGTGCTAGAGGTGACAGGGCCCCTCTACGGAATTCACCCCTCCACTTT.

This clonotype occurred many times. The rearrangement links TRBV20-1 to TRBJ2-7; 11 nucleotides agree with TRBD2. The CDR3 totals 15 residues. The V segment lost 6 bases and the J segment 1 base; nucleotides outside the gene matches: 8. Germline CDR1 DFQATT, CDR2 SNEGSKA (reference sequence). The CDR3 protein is CSASPSGGSSYEQYF. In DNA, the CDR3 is TGCAGTGCGAGCCCTAGCGGGGGGTCGTCCTACGAGCAGTACTTC.

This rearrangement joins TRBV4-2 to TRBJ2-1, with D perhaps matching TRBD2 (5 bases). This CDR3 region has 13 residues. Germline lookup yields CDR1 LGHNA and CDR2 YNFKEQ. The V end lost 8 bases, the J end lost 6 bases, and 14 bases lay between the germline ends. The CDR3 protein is CASYSDSANEQFF. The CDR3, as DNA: TGTGCCAGCTACTCGGACTCCGCCAATGAGCAGTTCTTC.

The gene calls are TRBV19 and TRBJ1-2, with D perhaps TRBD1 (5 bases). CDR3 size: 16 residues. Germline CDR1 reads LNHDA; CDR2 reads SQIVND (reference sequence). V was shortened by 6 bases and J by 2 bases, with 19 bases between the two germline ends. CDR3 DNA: TGTGCCAGTAGCACGACCCCGGCGGGACGGAACTATGGCTACACCTTC. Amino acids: CASSTTPAGRNYGYTF.

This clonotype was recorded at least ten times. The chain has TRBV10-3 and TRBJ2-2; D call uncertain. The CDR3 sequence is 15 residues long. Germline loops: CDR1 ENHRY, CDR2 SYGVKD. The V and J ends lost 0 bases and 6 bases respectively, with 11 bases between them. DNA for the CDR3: TGTGCCATCAGTGAGTCTACGGGTGTGGCCGGGGAGCTGTTTTTT. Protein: CAISESTGVAGELFF.

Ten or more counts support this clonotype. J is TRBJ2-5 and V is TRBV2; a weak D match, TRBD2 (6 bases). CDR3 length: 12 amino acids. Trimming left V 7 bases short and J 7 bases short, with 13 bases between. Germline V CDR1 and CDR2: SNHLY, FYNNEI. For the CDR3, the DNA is TGTGCCAGCAACACCGGGAGTGGGACCCAGTACTTC. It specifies CASNTGSGTQYF.

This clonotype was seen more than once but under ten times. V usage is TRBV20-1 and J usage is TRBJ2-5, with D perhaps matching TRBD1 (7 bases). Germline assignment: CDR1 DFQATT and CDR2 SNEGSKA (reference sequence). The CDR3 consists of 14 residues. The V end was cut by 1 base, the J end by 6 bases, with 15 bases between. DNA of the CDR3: TGCAGTGCTAGAGTGGCAGGGGGAGGAAAGACCCAGTACTTC. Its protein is CSARVAGGGKTQYF.

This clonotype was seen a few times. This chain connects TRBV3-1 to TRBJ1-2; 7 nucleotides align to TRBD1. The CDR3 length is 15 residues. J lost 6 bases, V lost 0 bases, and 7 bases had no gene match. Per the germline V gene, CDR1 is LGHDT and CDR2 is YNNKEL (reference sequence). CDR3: CASSQEARGLNGYTF. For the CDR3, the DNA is TGTGCCAGCAGCCAAGAAGCGAGGGGGCTAAATGGCTACACCTTC.

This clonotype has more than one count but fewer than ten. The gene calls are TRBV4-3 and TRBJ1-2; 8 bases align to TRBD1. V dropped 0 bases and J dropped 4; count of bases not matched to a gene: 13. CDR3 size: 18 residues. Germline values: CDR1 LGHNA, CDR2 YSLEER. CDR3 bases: TGCGCCAGCAGCCAAGATACCCCCAGGGGGCCCCTAAGCTATGGCTACACCTTC. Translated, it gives CASSQDTPRGPLSYGYTF.